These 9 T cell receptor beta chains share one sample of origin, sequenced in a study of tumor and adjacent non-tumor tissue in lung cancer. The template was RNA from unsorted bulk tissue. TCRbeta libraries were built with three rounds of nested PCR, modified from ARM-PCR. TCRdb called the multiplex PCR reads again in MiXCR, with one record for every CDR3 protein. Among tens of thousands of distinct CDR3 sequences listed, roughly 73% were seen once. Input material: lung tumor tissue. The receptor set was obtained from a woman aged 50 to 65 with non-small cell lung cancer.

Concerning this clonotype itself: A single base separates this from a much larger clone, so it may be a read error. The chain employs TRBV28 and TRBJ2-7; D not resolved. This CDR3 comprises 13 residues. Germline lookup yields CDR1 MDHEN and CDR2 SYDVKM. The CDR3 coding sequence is TGTGCCAGCAGTTTGGGATCAAACTACGACCAGTACTTC. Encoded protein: CASSLGSNYDQYF.

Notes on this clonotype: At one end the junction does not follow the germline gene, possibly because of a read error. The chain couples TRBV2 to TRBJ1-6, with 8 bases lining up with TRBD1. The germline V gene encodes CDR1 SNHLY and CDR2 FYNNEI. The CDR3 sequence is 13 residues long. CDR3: CVNTDRGDSPLHF. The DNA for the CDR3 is TGTGTCAACACCGACAGGGGTGATTCACCTCTCCACTTT.

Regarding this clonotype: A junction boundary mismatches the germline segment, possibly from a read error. CDR3 amino acids: CASSPGQVNTDTHYF. CDR3 coding DNA: TGTGCCAGCAGCCCGGGACAGGTGAACACAGATACGCATTATTTT. This rearrangement joins TRBV11-2 to TRBJ2-3; 8 bases align to TRBD1. This CDR3 has 15 amino acids. Per germline, CDR1 SGHAT and CDR2 FQNNGV.

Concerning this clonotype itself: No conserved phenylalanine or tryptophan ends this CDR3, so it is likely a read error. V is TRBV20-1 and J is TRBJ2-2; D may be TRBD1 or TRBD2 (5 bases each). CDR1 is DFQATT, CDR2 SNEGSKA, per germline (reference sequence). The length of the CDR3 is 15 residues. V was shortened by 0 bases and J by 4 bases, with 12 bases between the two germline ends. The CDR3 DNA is TGCAGTGCTAGAGATCTTGGGGGATTCACCGGGGAGCTGTTTTAT. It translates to CSARDLGGFTGELFY.

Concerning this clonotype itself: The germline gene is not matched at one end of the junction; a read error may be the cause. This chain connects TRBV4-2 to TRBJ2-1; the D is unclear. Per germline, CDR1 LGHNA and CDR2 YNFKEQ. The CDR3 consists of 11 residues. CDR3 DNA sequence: TGTGCCAGCAGCCAAGGTGGCGAGCAGTCCTTC. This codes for CASSQGGEQSF.

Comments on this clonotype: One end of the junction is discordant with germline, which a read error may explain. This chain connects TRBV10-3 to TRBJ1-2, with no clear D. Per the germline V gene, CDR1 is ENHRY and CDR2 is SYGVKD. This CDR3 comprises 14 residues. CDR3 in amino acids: CTISESETTYDYTF. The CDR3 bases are TGTACCATCAGTGAGTCGGAGACAACCTATGACTACACCTTC.

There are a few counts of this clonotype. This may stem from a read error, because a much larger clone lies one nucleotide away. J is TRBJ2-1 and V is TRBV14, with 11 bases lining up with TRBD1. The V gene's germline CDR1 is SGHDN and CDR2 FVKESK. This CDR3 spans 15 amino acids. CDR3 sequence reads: CTSSPGTGGYNEQFF. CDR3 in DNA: TGTACCAGCAGCCCCGGGACAGGGGGCTACAATGAGCAGTTCTTC.

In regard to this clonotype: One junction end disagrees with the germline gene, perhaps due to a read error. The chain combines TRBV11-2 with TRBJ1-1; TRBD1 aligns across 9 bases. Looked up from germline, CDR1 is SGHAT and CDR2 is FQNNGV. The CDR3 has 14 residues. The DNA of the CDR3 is TGTGCCAGCAGCTTTTTGGACAGGGGCGCTGAAGCTATGTTT. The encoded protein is CASSFLDRGAEAMF.

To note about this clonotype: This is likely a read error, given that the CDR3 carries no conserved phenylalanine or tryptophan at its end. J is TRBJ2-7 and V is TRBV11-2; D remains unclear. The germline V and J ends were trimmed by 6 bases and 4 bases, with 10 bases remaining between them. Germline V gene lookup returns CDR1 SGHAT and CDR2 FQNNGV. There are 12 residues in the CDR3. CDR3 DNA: TGTGCCAGCAGTTCACAAGGATACGAGCAGTACTTA. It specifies CASSSQGYEQYL.